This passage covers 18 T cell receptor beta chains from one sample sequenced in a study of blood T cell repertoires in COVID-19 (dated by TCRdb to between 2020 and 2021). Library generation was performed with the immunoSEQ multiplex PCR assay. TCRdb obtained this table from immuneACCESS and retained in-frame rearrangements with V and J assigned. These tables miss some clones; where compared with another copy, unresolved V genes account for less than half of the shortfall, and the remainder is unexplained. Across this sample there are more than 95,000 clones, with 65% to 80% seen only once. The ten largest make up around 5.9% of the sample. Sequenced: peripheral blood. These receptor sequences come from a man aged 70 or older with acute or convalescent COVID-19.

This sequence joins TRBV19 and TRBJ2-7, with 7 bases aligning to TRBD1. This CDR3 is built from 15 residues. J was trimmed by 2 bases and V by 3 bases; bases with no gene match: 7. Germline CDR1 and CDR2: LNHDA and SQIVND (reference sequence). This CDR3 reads CASSITGELTYEQYF. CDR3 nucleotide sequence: TGTGCCAGTAGTATCACAGGGGAATTAACCTACGAGCAGTACTTC.

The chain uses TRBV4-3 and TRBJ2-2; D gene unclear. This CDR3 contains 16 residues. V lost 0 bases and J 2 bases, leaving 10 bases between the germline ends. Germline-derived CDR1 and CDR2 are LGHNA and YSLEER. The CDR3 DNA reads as TGCGCCAGCAGCCAAGAACGGCGGATTAACACCGGGGAGCTGTTTTTT. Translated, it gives CASSQERRINTGELFF.

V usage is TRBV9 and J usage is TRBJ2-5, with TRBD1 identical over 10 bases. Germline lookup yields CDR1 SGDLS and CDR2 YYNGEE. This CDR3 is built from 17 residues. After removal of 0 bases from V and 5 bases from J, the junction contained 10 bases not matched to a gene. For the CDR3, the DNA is TGTGCCAGCAGCGTAGTCACCTACGACAGGGGGCGGGAGACCCAGTACTTC. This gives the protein CASSVVTYDRGRETQYF.

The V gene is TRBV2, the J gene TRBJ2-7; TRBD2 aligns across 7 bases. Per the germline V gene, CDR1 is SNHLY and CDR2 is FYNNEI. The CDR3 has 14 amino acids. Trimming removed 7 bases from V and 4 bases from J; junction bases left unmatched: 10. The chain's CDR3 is CASTRRASGYEQYF. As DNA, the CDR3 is TGTGCCAGCACCCGTCGAGCTAGCGGATACGAGCAGTACTTC.

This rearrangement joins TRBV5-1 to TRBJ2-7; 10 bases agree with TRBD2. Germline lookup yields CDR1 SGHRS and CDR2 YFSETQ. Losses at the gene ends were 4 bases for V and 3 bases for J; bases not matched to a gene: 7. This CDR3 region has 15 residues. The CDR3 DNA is TGCGCCAGCAGCCTCGGACTAGCGGCCTTCTACGAGCAGTACTTC. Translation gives CASSLGLAAFYEQYF.

CDR3 in amino acids: CATSDPLAGSYEQYF. CDR3 nucleotide sequence: TGTGCCACCAGTGACCCACTAGCGGGGAGCTACGAGCAGTACTTC. The rearrangement uses TRBV24-1 and TRBJ2-7, with TRBD2 matching over 10 bases. V shed 4 bases, J shed 3 bases, and the junction held 5 bases outside the gene matches. The CDR3 extends over 15 amino acids. Germline loops: CDR1 KGHDR, CDR2 SFDVKD.

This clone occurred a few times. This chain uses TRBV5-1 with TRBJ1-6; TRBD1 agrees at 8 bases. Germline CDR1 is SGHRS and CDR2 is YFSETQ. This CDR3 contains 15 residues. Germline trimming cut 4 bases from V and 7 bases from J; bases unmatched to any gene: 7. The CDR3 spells CASSRQGQENSPLHF. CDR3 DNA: TGCGCCAGCAGCCGACAGGGACAGGAGAATTCACCCCTCCACTTT.

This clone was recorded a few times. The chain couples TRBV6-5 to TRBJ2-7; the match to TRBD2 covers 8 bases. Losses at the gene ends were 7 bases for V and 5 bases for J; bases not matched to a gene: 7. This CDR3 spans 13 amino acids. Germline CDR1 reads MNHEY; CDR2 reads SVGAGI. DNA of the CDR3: TGTGCCAGCACCAAAGGGACTAGAGACGAGCAGTACTTC. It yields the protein CASTKGTRDEQYF.

For the CDR3, the DNA is TGTGCCTGGAGTAGGGGTTACGAGCAGTACTTC. Protein: CAWSRGYEQYF. The chain is built from TRBV30 and TRBJ2-7; D is possibly TRBD1 (5 bases). The CDR3 has 11 amino acids. The V gene lost 2 bases and the J gene lost 4 bases, with 6 bases spanning the gap. Germline V lookup: CDR1 GTSNPN, CDR2 SVGIG (reference sequence).

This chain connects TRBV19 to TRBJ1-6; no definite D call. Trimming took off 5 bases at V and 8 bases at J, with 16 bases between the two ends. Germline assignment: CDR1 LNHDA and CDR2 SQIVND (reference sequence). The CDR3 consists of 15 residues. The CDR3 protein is CASSSAAGWDSPLHF. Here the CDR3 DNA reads TGTGCCAGTAGTTCCGCGGCGGGGTGGGATTCACCCCTCCACTTT.

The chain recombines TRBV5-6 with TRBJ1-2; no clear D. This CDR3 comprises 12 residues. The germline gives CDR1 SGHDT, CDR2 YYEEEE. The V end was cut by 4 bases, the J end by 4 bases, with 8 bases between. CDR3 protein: CASSGLSYGYTF. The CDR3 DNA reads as TGTGCCAGCAGCGGACTATCCTATGGCTACACCTTC.

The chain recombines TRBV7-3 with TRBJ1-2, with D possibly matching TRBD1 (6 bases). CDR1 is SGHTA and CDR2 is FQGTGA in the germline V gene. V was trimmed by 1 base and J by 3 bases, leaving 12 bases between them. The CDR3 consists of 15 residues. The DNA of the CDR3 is TGTGCCAGCAGCTTAATGGGACAAAGGGACTATGGCTACACCTTC. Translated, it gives CASSLMGQRDYGYTF. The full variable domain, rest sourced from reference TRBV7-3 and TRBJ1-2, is GAGVSQTPSNKVTEKGKYVELRCDPISGHTALYWYRQSLGQGPEFLIYFQGTGAADDSGLPNDRFFAVRPEGSVSTLKIQRTERGDSAVYLCASSLMGQRDYGYTFGSGTRLTVV.

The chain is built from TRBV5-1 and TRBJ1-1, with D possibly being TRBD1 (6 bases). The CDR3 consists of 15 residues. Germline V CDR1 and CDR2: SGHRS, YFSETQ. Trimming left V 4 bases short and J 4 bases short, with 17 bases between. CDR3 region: CASSPPTGRVTEAFF. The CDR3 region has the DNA TGCGCCAGCAGCCCACCCACAGGGCGGGTCACTGAAGCTTTCTTT.

The CDR3 coding sequence is TGTGCCAGCAGCTCCGAGGGGACAGGGGTCACCGGGGAGCTGTTTTTT. This codes for CASSSEGTGVTGELFF. The chain couples TRBV9 to TRBJ2-2; TRBD1 matches at 10 bases. Unmatched junction bases numbered 7, after V lost 4 bases and J lost 4 bases. The CDR3 extends over 16 amino acids. Germline V CDR1 and CDR2: SGDLS, YYNGEE.

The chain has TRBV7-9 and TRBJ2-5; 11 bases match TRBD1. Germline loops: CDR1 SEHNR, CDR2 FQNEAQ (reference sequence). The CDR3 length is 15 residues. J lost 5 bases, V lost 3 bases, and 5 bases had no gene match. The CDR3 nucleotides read TGTGCCAGCAGCTTGGACAGGGGGCGCGGGGAGACCCAGTACTTC. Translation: CASSLDRGRGETQYF.

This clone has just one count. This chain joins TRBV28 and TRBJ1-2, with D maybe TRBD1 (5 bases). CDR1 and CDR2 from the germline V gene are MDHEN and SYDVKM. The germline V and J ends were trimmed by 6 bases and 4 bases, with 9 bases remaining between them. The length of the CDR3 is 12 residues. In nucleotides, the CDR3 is TGTGCCAGCAGGACTGACAGCTATGGCTACACCTTC. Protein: CASRTDSYGYTF.

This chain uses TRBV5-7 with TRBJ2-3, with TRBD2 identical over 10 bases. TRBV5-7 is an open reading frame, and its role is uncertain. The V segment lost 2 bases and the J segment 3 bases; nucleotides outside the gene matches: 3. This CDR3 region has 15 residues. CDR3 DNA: TGTGCCAGCAGCTTAGCGGGAGGGCCGACAGATACGCAGTATTTT. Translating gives CASSLAGGPTDTQYF.

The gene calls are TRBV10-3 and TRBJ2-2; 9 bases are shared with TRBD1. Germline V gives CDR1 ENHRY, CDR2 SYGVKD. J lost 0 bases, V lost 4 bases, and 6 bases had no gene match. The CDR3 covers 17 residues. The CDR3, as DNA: TGTGCCATCAGTGCGCAGGACAGGGGTTCGAACACCGGGGAGCTGTTTTTT. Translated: CAISAQDRGSNTGELFF.